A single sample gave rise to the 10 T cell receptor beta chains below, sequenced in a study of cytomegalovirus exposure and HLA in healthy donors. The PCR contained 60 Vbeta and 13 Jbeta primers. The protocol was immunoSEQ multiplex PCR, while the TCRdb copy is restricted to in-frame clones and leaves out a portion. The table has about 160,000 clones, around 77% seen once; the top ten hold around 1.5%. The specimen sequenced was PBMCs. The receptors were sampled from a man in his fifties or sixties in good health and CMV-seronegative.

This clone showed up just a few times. Written as DNA, the CDR3 is TGTGCCAGCAGCCCGGGGTTCGGGGGTTCTGAAGCTTTCTTT. Translating gives CASSPGFGGSEAFF. The chain is built from TRBV5-5 and TRBJ1-1; D possibly corresponds to TRBD1 (5 bases). CDR3 length: 14 residues. Trimming took 4 bases from V and 6 from J, leaving 16 bases between them. CDR1 is SGHKS and CDR2 is YYEKEE in the germline V gene (reference sequence).

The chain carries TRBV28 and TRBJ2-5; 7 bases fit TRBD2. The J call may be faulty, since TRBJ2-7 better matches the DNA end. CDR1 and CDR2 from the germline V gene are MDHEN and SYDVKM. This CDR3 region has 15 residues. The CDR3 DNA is TGTGCCAGCAGTCCCATTAGCGGGCTTGGCTACGAGCAGTACTTC. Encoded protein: CASSPISGLGYEQYF.

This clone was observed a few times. The CDR3 spells CASSLGSGSNYGYTF. DNA of the CDR3: TGTGCCAGCAGTTTAGGGTCAGGTTCCAACTATGGCTACACCTTC. The chain uses TRBV28 and TRBJ1-2; D is unresolved. Germline CDR1 is MDHEN and CDR2 is SYDVKM. Between the trimmed V and J ends, which lost 2 bases and 2 bases, there was a span of 12 bases. CDR3 length: 15 amino acids.

The CDR3 DNA follows: TGTGCCAGCAGCTTAGGGGCAGGGGTCTACGAGCAGTACTTC. This translates into CASSLGAGVYEQYF. The rearrangement uses TRBV7-6 and TRBJ2-7; D is perhaps TRBD1 (6 bases). The V end was cut by 1 base, the J end by 3 bases, with 10 bases between. The CDR3 is 14 residues long. The germline gives CDR1 SGHVS, CDR2 FNYEAQ.

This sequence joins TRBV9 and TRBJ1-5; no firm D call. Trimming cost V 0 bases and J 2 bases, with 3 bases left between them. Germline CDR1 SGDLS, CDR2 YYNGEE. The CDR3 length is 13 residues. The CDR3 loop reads CASSVAGNQPQHF. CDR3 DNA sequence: TGTGCCAGCAGCGTAGCCGGCAATCAGCCCCAGCATTTT.

CDR3 sequence (DNA): TGTGCCAGCTCACCCCGGGGATCATCCTACAATGAGCAGTTCTTC. Amino acids: CASSPRGSSYNEQFF. The chain recombines TRBV18 with TRBJ2-1, with a possible D match to TRBD2 (5 bases). The ends were cut back, 3 bases at V and 1 base at J, with 10 bases in the middle. The CDR3 runs to 15 residues. CDR1 and CDR2 from the germline V gene are KGHSH and LQKENI.

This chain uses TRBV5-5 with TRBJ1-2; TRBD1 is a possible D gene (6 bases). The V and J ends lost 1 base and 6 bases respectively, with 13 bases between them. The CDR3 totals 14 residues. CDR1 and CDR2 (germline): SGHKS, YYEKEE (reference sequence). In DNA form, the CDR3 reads TGTGCCAGCAGCTTGAGCGGGGGCGAGAATGGCTACACCTTC. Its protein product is CASSLSGGENGYTF.

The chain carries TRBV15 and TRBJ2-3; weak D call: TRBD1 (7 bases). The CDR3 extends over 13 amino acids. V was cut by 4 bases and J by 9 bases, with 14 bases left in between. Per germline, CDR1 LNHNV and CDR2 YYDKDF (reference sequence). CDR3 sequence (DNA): TGTGCCACCAGCAAAGAACAGGGGAGGACGCAGTATTTT. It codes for CATSKEQGRTQYF. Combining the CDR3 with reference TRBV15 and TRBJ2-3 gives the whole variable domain DAMVIQNPRYQVTQFGKPVTLSCSQTLNHNVMYWYQQKSSQAPKLLFHYYDKDFNNEADTPDNFQSRRPNTSFCFLDIRSPGLGDTAMYLCATSKEQGRTQYFGPGTRLTVL.

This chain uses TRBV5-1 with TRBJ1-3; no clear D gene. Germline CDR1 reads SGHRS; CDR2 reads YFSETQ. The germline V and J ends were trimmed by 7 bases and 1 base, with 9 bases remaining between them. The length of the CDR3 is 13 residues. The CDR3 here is CASGSASGNTIYF. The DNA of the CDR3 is TGCGCCAGCGGGAGCGCTTCTGGAAACACCATATATTTT. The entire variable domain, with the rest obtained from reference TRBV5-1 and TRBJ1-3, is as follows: KAGVTQTPRYLIKTRGQQVTLSCSPISGHRSVSWYQQTPGQGLQFLFEYFSETQRNKGNFPGRFSGRQFSNSRSEMNVSTLELGDSALYLCASGSASGNTIYFGEGSWLTVV.

The CDR3 loop is CASARVDTYNEQFF. The CDR3 nucleotides are TGTGCCAGCGCGAGGGTCGACACCTACAATGAGCAGTTCTTC. V gene TRBV9 combines with J gene TRBJ2-1, with D perhaps matching TRBD2 (5 bases). Per germline, CDR1 SGDLS and CDR2 YYNGEE. V was trimmed by 7 bases and J by 2 bases, leaving 13 bases between them. The CDR3 sequence is 14 residues long.